This T cell receptor beta chain was profiled in a study of blood T cell repertoires in COVID-19 (dated by TCRdb to the early 2020s). With regard to the full study: Samples from collaborators originated in the United States, Italy and Spain and spanned both the acute and convalescent phases of COVID-19. The dataset comprised deeply sampled blood TCRbeta repertoires from subjects exposed to, actively infected with, or recovered from COVID-19. The prospective study material was composed of cDNA or gDNA derived from T cells, B-cell-depleted T cells, or PBMCs. Samples came from the ongoing ImmuneRACE study (first 160 participants) plus 1,254 subjects from 6 global collaborators. Where HLA class I and class II types were available, the types were taken from metadata supplied by the sample provider, not from assay-based typing. Nearly every sample came with metadata listing a de-identified subject ID, COVID-19 status, age in years and sex. The repertoires were released in a freely available public database meant as a resource for research on the immune response to SARS-CoV-2.

General findings and caveats noted by the study authors: The quantity of clinical and demographic metadata differed by source and by participant and was supplied without curation.

TCRbeta CDR3 regions were amplified from genomic DNA by means of the immunoSEQ Assay, a bias-controlled multiplex PCR. As for the original processing: Within the assay, amplification of reference gene primers was used to estimate how many nucleated cells each sample contained. To quantify the absolute abundance of each unique TCRbeta CDR3 rearrangement, sequence reads were collapsed and filtered. Productive Simpson clonality was computed per sample as the square root of Simpson's diversity index over productive rearrangements. TCRdb took this table from immuneACCESS and kept in-frame rearrangements with V and J called. Such tables lack part of the clones; where checked against another copy, unresolved V genes explain under half of the gap, and the rest is unexplained. The V and J calls and clone size come from that table; D and trimming were worked out from the DNA. Here the sample has about 210,000 clones; under 90% occur a single time. About 10% of the sample belongs to the ten largest clones.

Per the germline V gene, MDHEN is the CDR1 and SYDVKM is the CDR2. The CDR3 goes from the cysteine to the phenylalanine over 16 residues. The sequence is cut down to CDR3 DNA, 48 bases in frame from base 1. The V end loses 0 bases and the J end loses 4 bases, and a stretch of 13 bases separates them. This clone appeared once. Its specific antigen is unknown. One base away there is no much larger clone; base qualities are not given. One collaborating source in Seattle enrolled patients while the patients were actively infected and followed the patients over time throughout the course of disease. The collaborating institutions used their own protocols to collect whole blood in K2EDTA tubes. For TCRbeta analysis, collaborator samples were shipped as frozen whole blood, as isolated PBMCs, or as DNA extracted from either sample type.

The TCR sequence derives from a woman of 80 years or more with COVID-19, enrolled during active disease. The sequence links TRBV28 to TRBJ1-5; the D gene is not confidently resolved. Sequences were obtained from peripheral blood. The CDR3 here reads CASSLWGRTGNQPQHF. In nucleotides, the sequence is TGTGCCAGCAGTTTATGGGGCAGGACGGGGAATCAGCCCCAGCATTTT.